A single sample is the source of the 11 T cell receptor beta chains below, sequenced in a study of post-analysis software for immune sequencing data. Regarding the study as a whole: Patients showed TRBV5-6, TRBV5-1 and TRBV20-1 among roughly 5 TRBV segments more frequent than in controls.

Included in the TCR beta cDNA libraries were unique molecular identifiers. Each CDR3 protein is one row after TCRdb ran MiXCR on the PCR reads. Here the sample spans about 400,000 distinct CDR3 sequences, roughly 38% being singletons. No antigens are known for them. Input material: blood. These receptors were taken from a girl aged 5-17 years with multiple sclerosis.

This clonotype showed up just a few times. The chain is built from TRBV6-5 and TRBJ2-5; maybe TRBD1 (7 bases). V gave up 2 bases and J gave up 5 bases, with 15 bases separating them. There are 15 residues in the CDR3. Germline lookup yields CDR1 MNHEY and CDR2 SVGAGI. Here the CDR3 DNA reads TGTGCCAGCAGTTACGGAGCAGGGGGGATCGAGACCCAGTACTTC. Its protein is CASSYGAGGIETQYF.

The CDR3 DNA sequence: TGTGCCAGCAGTTTTCCCACAGCCAAGGGATACGAGCAGTACTTC. As protein: CASSFPTAKGYEQYF. This chain links TRBV12-3 or TRBV12-4 with TRBJ2-7; unclear D gene. The length of the CDR3 is 15 residues. Trimming removed 3 bases at V and 4 bases at J, with 16 bases between.

This clonotype was seen only once. A much larger clonotype is one base distant, so this may be a read error. This sequence joins TRBV20-1 and TRBJ1-1, with 7 bases lining up with TRBD1. J was trimmed by 7 bases and V by 1 base; bases with no gene match: 6. CDR1 is DFQATT and CDR2 is SNEGSKA in the germline V gene (reference sequence). This CDR3 comprises 13 residues. The CDR3 nucleotides read TGCAGTGCTAGAGCGACAGGGCGGAATGAAGCTTTCTTT. It encodes CSARATGRNEAFF.

This clonotype was observed a handful of times. This rearrangement joins TRBV3-1 to TRBJ2-3, with 12 bases identical to TRBD2. The CDR3 has 18 residues. Unmatched junction bases numbered 14, after V lost 5 bases and J lost 5 bases. CDR1 and CDR2 from the germline V gene are LGHDT and YNNKEL (reference sequence). CDR3 in amino acids: CASSSHSLAGGLGDTQYF. In DNA, the CDR3 is TGTGCCAGCAGCTCGCACTCTCTAGCGGGGGGGCTTGGAGATACGCAGTATTTT.

The V gene is TRBV29-1, the J gene TRBJ2-2; D ambiguous. Trimming stripped 2 bases from V and 2 bases from J, with 6 bases between. The CDR3 covers 13 residues. From germline, CDR1 is SQVTM and CDR2 ANQGSEA. Written as DNA, the CDR3 is TGCAGCGTTGAACAGATTAACACCGGGGAGCTGTTTTTT. It encodes CSVEQINTGELFF.

The chain employs TRBV29-1 and TRBJ2-3; maybe TRBD2 (6 bases). Germline V CDR1 and CDR2: SQVTM, ANQGSEA. V was trimmed by 6 bases and J by 6 bases, leaving 16 bases between them. CDR3 size: 13 residues. CDR3 DNA sequence: TGCAGCGTCACTAGCCTGGTCAGGGATACGCAGTATTTT. As protein: CSVTSLVRDTQYF.

This clonotype showed up just a few times. The chain recombines TRBV7-2 with TRBJ1-5; 10 positions match TRBD1. V dropped 5 bases and J dropped 5; count of bases not matched to a gene: 3. CDR1 is SGHTA, CDR2 FQGNSA, per germline. The CDR3 has 14 residues. In DNA form, the CDR3 reads TGTGCCAGCAGCGCGGACAGGGGGGATCAGCCCCAGCATTTT. Residues: CASSADRGDQPQHF.

In its sample, this clonotype was seen a few times. CDR3 loop: CASSLRATGANVLTF. The CDR3 DNA reads as TGTGCCAGCAGCTTACGGGCGACTGGGGCCAACGTCCTGACTTTC. The chain carries TRBV7-6 and TRBJ2-6; no definite D call. Looked up from germline, CDR1 is SGHVS and CDR2 is FNYEAQ. V was cut by 2 bases and J by 2 bases, with 7 bases left in between. This CDR3 has 15 residues.

The V call is TRBV25-1, the J call TRBJ2-7; perhaps TRBD1 as D (5 bases). Trimming stripped 6 bases from V and 4 bases from J, with 13 bases between. CDR1 is MGHDK and CDR2 is SYGVNS in the germline V gene. The CDR3 has 13 residues. CDR3 sequence (DNA): TGTGCCAGCAGCGGGCTGGACACATACGAGCAGTACTTC. It specifies CASSGLDTYEQYF.

Comment on this clonotype: The germline gene is not matched at one end of the junction; a read error may be the cause. The chain carries TRBV4-1 and TRBJ1-2; tentatively, D is TRBD1 (6 bases). The CDR3 totals 16 residues. Germline CDR1 MGHRA, CDR2 YSYEKL. CDR3 residues: CAGSQLRAGAGYGYTF. CDR3 sequence (DNA): TGCGCCGGCAGCCAATTGAGGGCAGGGGCGGGCTATGGCTACACCTTC.

Turning to this clonotype: A read error may account for a junction end that differs from germline. The rearrangement joins TRBV28 to TRBJ2-3; weak D call: TRBD2 (7 bases). Germline V lookup: CDR1 MDHEN, CDR2 SYDVKM. This CDR3 has 17 residues. CDR3 protein: CTSSFSLGGETEDTQYF. The CDR3 DNA reads as TGTACCAGCAGTTTCTCCTTAGGGGGGGAGACCGAAGATACGCAGTATTTT. Combining the CDR3 with reference TRBV28 and TRBJ2-3 gives the whole variable domain DVKVTQSSRYLVKRTGEKVFLECVQDMDHENMFWYRQDPGLGLRLIYFSYDVKMKEKGDIPEGYSVSREKKERFSLILESASTNQTSMYLCTSSFSLGGETEDTQYFGPGTRLTVL.